This TCR beta chain was sequenced in a study of PD-1 blockade in classical Hodgkin lymphoma (TCRdb year 2020). With respect to the entire study: Nivolumab dosing was 3 mg/kg intravenously every 2 weeks, continuing until either disease progression or unacceptable toxicity. The study used CyTOF and TCR beta sequencing to define a peripheral blood immune signature of response to PD-1 blockade in classical Hodgkin lymphoma.

From the germline V gene, CDR1 is ENHRY and CDR2 is SYGVKD. The CDR3, cysteine through phenylalanine, is 14 amino acids long. Only CDR3 DNA is held: 42 bases, read in frame from base 1. V loses 6 bases, J loses 2 bases, and the germline ends lie 11 bases apart. Broader findings and caveats from the paper: Baseline TCR diversity was reported to be lower in newly diagnosed patients than in healthy donors and to be lower still in relapsed/refractory patients. The study was limited to a single clinical trial cohort, and causes of repertoire differences, possibly disease activity or prior therapy, remained undefined. Lower diversity was observed in patients in whom nivolumab was started less than 1 year after ASCT, and these patients were excluded from later analyses so that confounding by immune reconstitution would be avoided. Among trial patients, those achieving complete response had baseline diversity similar to that of newly diagnosed patients, while diversity was significantly lower in partial responders and progressors. CD4+ but not CD8+ TCR diversity rose significantly by C4D1 (p=0.0027 vs p=0.16), most apparent in complete responders (p=0.02).

The sample's time point label is to be understood as: cycle 4 day 1 (C4D1), after five to seven weeks of nivolumab. Every trial patient had relapsed following autologous stem cell transplantation, and prior brentuximab vedotin exposure was what differed among cohorts A, B and C. The trial cohort was composed of 56 patients with relapsed/refractory classical Hodgkin lymphoma, for whom complete response, partial response or progressive disease was recorded as best overall response. In the multi-cohort phase II CheckMate 205 trial, trial patients received single-agent nivolumab. Best overall response was determined by an independent review committee according to the 2007 International Working Group response criteria. Trial PBMCs were collected immediately before nivolumab initiation (C1D1) and during therapy at cycle 2 day 1 and cycle 4 day 1. After peripheral blood was drawn into 8 mL Vacutainer Cell Preparation Tubes, PBMCs were isolated by centrifugation and then cryopreserved.

This clone was found once. No cognate antigen has been identified for it. Nothing much larger sits one base from this clone, and base qualities are not available. The Qiagen DNeasy kit was used to extract genomic DNA from unsorted PBMCs and from the negatively selected CD4+ and CD8+ fractions. Amplification of TCR beta CDR3 regions was done by immunoSEQ multiplex PCR with primers that anneal to V and J segments. A synthetic immune receptor repertoire was used to minimize amplification bias, and remaining bias was computationally removed after sequencing. Processing in the source paper ran as follows. Custom Python scripts were used to quantify repertoire diversity as the Shannon entropy index. Unsorted, CD4+ and CD8+ repertoires were examined separately, except in combined analyses, for which CD4+ and CD8+ sequences were merged in silico. A clone was considered expanded if an increase in frequency of at least 2-fold after treatment relative to C1D1 was found, and a pseudocount of 0.5 was applied to clones undetected at baseline. Clones with 0 or 1 copy at C1D1 were classified as singleton clones, and clones with 2 or more copies were classified as non-singleton clones. Clones expanded in unsorted samples were labelled as CD4+, CD8+ or unknown by matching protein sequences in sorted samples from the same patient. Wilcoxon tests on paired samples were used to test diversity changes from C1D1 to C4D1. The source is immuneACCESS, and TCRdb retained only in-frame sequences with V and J called. Part of the clones is not carried over; for the studies checked, unresolved V genes explain less than half of this, and the remainder is unexplained. V and J calls and clone size are given by that table; D and trimming were obtained from the DNA. For this sample there are tens of thousands of clones; 66% appear just once. The ten largest account for more than 3% of the sample.

This clonotype was sampled from a human donor with classical Hodgkin lymphoma. The sequencing here drew on peripheral blood mononuclear cells (PBMCs), taken before the fourth cycle of nivolumab. The chain is made from TRBV10-3 and TRBJ1-3, with no D gene named confidently. DNA sequence: TGTGCCATCAGGAACGCTGACCCTGGAAACACCATATATTTT. Its translation is CAIRNADPGNTIYF.